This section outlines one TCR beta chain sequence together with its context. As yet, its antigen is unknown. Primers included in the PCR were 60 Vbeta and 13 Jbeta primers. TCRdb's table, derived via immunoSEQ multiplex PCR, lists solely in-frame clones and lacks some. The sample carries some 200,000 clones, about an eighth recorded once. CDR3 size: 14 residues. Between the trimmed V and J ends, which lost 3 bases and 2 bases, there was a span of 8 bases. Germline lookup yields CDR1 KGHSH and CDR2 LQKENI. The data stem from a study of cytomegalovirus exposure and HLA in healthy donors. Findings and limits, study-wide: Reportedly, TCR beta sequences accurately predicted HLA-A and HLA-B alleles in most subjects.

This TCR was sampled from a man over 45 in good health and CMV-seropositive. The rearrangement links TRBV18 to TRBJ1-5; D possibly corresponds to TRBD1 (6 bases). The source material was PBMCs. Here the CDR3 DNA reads TGTGCCAGCTCACCCCACAGGGGCAATCAGCCCCAGCATTTT. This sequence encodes CASSPHRGNQPQHF.